Reported below is one T cell receptor beta chain. Authors' data handling: Nucleated cell counts were estimated from reference gene primer amplification. Assay used: immunoSEQ multiplex PCR; TCRdb lists only in-frame clones, some missing. V and J calls and clone size are copied from that table; D and trimming were computed from the DNA. Among 35,000 to 45,000 clones listed, 65% to 85% were seen once. This sample is part of a study of blood T cell repertoires in COVID-19. The V gene lost 5 bases and the J gene lost 0 bases, with 10 bases spanning the gap. Germline CDR1 and CDR2: SGHTA and FQGNSA. This CDR3 region has 15 residues.

Sequencing was done on a sample of peripheral blood. The chain has TRBV7-2 and TRBJ2-2; D may be TRBD1 (5 bases). This receptor was obtained from a woman over 75 with acute or convalescent COVID-19. Here the CDR3 reads CASSIDSSNTGELFF. CDR3 sequence (DNA): TGTGCCAGCAGCATCGACAGCTCGAACACCGGGGAGCTGTTTTTT. The full variable domain, in which reference TRBV7-2 and TRBJ2-2 provide the parts outside the CDR3, is GAGVSQSPSNKVTEKGKDVELRCDPISGHTALYWYRQSLGQGLEFLIYFQGNSAPDKSGLPSDRFSAERTGGSVSTLTIQRTQQEDSAVYLCASSIDSSNTGELFFGEGSRLTVL.